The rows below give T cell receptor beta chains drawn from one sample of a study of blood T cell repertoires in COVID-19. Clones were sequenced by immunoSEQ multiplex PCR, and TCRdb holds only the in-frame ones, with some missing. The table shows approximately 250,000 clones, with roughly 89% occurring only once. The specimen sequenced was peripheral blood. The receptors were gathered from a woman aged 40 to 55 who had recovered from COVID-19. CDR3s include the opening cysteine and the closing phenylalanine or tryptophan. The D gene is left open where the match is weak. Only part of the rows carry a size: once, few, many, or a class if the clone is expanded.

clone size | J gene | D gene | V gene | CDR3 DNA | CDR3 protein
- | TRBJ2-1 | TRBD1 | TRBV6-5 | TGTGCCAGCAGTCACCGGGACAGCTCCTACAATGAGCAGTTCTTC | CASSHRDSSYNEQFF
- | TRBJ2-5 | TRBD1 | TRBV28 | TGTGCCAGCAAGACAGGGGGTATAGAGACCCAGTACTTC | CASKTGGIETQYF
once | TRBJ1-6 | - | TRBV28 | TGTGCCAGCAGTTGGCCAGGGCAATATAATTCACCCCTCCACTTT | CASSWPGQYNSPLHF
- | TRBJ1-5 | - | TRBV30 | TGTGCCTGGGGTTCTAATCAGCCCCAGCATTTT | CAWGSNQPQHF
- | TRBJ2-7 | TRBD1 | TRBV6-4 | TGTGCCAGCAGCCCTCAACCGGGACAGGGTGGTGACGAGCAGTACTTC | CASSPQPGQGGDEQYF
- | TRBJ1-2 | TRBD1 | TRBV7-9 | TGTGCCAGCAGCTTAGGGACAGGGGCACATGGCTACACCTTC | CASSLGTGAHGYTF
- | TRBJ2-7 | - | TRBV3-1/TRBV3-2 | TGTGCCAGCAGCCAGGGGGCCGAGCAGTACTTC | CASSQGAEQYF
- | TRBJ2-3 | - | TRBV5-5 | TGTGCCAGCAGCTTGTCGGCTAGCGTTGTAAATACGCAGTATTTT | CASSLSASVVNTQYF
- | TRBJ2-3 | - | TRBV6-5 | TGTGCCAGCGGGTCAGGGGATCTGTATACGCAGTATTTT | CASGSGDLYTQYF
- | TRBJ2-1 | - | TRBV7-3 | TGTGCCAGCAGCTTGGCATCTCGTAAGAATGAGCAGTTCTTC | CASSLASRKNEQFF
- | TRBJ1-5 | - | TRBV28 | TGTGCCAGCATCCCGGGACACTATAGCAATCAGCCCCAGCATTTT | CASIPGHYSNQPQHF
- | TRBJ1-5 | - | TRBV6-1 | TGTGCCAGCAGTGAGCCGCGGGGGCCCCCAAGGGATCAGCCCCAGCATTTT | CASSEPRGPPRDQPQHF
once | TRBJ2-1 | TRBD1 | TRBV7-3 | TGTGCCAGCAGCCCGTCCGGAGGGCAGGGGGCACTTAATGAGCAGTTCTTC | CASSPSGGQGALNEQFF
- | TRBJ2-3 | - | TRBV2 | TGTGCCAGCAGTGAAGAAAGGGGAGATACGCAGTATTTT | CASSEERGDTQYF
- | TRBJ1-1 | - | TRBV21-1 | TGTGCCAGCAGCAAACACTTCAGGGTGGGGGGAGACACTGAAGCTTTCTTT | CASSKHFRVGGDTEAFF
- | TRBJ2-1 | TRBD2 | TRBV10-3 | TGTGCCATTCGAGGACTAGCGGCCGAAAACAATGAGCAGTTCTTC | CAIRGLAAENNEQFF
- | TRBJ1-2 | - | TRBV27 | TGTGCCAGCAGGTTAGCCCCGGAGTCTAACTATGGCTACACCTTC | CASRLAPESNYGYTF
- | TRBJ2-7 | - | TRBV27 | TGTGCCAGCAGTACCACCCACAGGGTTATCTCCTACGAGCAGTACTTC | CASSTTHRVISYEQYF
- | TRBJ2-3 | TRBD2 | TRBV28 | TGTGCCAGCAGTTTGGGCGGTAGCGGGGCTGCAGATACGCAGTATTTT | CASSLGGSGAADTQYF
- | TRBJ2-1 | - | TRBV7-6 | TGTGCCAGCAGCTTGGGGGGGGGCCCGGAGAATGAGCAGTTCTTC | CASSLGGGPENEQFF
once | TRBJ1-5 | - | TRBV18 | TGTGCCAGCTCTACCGGGGGGGGTATCAATCAGCCCCAGCATTTT | CASSTGGGINQPQHF
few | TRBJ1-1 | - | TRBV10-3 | TGTGCCATCAGCCACAGGACGAACACTGAAGCTTTCTTT | CAISHRTNTEAFF
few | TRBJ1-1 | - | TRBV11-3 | TGTGCCAGCAGCTTAGGGGACAAGGCGAACACTGAAGCTTTCTTT | CASSLGDKANTEAFF
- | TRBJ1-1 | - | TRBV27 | TGTGCCAGCAAATTGAGCGGGTGGGTAACTGAAGCTTTCTTT | CASKLSGWVTEAFF
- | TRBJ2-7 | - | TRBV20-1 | TGCAGTGCTAGTCGGGGACATAACGGAGTCTACGAGCAGTACTTC | CSASRGHNGVYEQYF
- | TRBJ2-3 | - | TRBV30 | TGTGCCTGGAGTGTAGGAGTAGATACGCAGTATTTT | CAWSVGVDTQYF
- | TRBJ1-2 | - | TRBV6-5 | TGTGCCAGCAGTTACTCCAGACAGGCGTATAACTATGGCTACACCTTC | CASSYSRQAYNYGYTF
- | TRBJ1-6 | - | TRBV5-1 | TGCGCCAGCAGCTTGGCATTTGCGGGGAGAAATTCACCCCTCCACTTT | CASSLAFAGRNSPLHF
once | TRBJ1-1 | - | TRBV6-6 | TGTGCCAGCAGTTACACGGGGTGGGACACTGAAGCTTTCTTT | CASSYTGWDTEAFF
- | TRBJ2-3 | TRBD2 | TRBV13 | TGTGCCAGCAGCTTACGGGGGGGCACAGATACGCAGTATTTT | CASSLRGGTDTQYF
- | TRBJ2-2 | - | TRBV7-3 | TGTGCCAGCAGCTTAGGACTCAACGGGGAGCTGTTTTTT | CASSLGLNGELFF
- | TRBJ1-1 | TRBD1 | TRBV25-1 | TGTGCCAGCAGTGATGACAGGGGAGGAAACACTGAAGCTTTCTTT | CASSDDRGGNTEAFF
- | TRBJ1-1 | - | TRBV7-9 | TGTGCCAGCAGCTTAGATGAGGGCACTGAAGCTTTCTTT | CASSLDEGTEAFF
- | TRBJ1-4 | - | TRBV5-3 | TGTGCCAGAACCCCCCCGGCGGGAGGGGTTGCAACTAATGAAAAACTGTTTTTT | CARTPPAGGVATNEKLFF
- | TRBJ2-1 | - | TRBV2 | TGTGCCAGCAGTGAAGTAGAACCCTACAATGAGCAGTTCTTC | CASSEVEPYNEQFF
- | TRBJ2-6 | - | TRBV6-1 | TGTGCCAGCAGTGCCTCGACAAGCGGCCCACGGTCTGGGGCCAACGTCCTGACTTTC | CASSASTSGPRSGANVLTF
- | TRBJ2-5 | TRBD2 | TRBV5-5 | TGTGCCAGCAGCTTGGCGGGGACTAGCGGGGGGTTCTATGGAGAGACCCAGTACTTC | CASSLAGTSGGFYGETQYF
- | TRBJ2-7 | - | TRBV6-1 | TGTGCCAGCAGTGAAGCGCTTAGGGCCGGAGGAGAGCAGTACTTC | CASSEALRAGGEQYF
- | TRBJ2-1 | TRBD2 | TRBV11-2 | TGTGCCAGCCGAGAAAGCGGGGGGGCCGGGTTTGTGCAGTTCTTC | CASRESGGAGFVQFF
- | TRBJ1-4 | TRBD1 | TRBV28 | TGTGCCAGCAGTCGACAGGGCTCAACTAATGAAAAACTGTTTTTT | CASSRQGSTNEKLFF
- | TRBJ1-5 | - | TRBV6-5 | TGTGCCAGCAGTTCCTCAGAAGCCCCGGCCAGGCAGCCCCAGCATTTT | CASSSSEAPARQPQHF
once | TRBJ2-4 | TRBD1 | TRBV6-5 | TGTGCCAGCACCGGGACAGGTTGGAACATTCAGTACTTC | CASTGTGWNIQYF
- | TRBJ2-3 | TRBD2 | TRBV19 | TGTGCCAGTAACGAGCGGGGGGGGAGCACAGATACGCAGTATTTT | CASNERGGSTDTQYF
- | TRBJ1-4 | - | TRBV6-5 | TGTGCCAGCAGATCAGAAAAACTGTTTTTT | CASRSEKLFF
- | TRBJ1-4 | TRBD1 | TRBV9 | TGTGCCAGCAGCCCCAGGACAGGGGGGACTGAAAAACTGTTTTTT | CASSPRTGGTEKLFF
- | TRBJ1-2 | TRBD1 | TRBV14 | TGTGCCAGCAGCCAAATACAGGGGAGTGGCTACACCTTC | CASSQIQGSGYTF
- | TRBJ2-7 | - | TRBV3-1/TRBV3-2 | TGTGCCAGCAGCTACGGGTCTTTCTACGAGCAGTACTTC | CASSYGSFYEQYF
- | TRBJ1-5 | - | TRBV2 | TGTGCCAGCAGTGGGAGGAATCAGCCCCAGCATTTT | CASSGRNQPQHF
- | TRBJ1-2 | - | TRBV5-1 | TGCGCCAGCAGCTTGTTTGGGGGCGGAGACTATGGCTACACCTTC | CASSLFGGGDYGYTF
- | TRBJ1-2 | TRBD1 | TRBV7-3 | TGTGCCAGCAGCTCGGGACAGGGTGATGGCTACACCTTC | CASSSGQGDGYTF
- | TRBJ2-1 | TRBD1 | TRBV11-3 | TGTGCCAGCAGCATGACAGGGCTTTATTACAATGAGCAGTTCTTC | CASSMTGLYYNEQFF
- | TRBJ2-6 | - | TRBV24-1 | TGTGCCACCAGTGATTCGTCGAGAACTGGGGCCAACGTCCTGACTTTC | CATSDSSRTGANVLTF
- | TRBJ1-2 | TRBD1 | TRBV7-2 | TGTGCCAGCAGCCTAGACAGGGTCATTGACTATGGCTACACCTTC | CASSLDRVIDYGYTF
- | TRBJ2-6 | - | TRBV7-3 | TGTGCCAGCAGCCCCAGGAGGAGCTCTGGGGCCAACGTCCTGACTTTC | CASSPRRSSGANVLTF
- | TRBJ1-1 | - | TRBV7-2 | TGTGCCAGCAGCTCCCAAACCCAGGTTAACACTGAAGCTTTCTTT | CASSSQTQVNTEAFF
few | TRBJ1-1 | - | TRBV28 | TGTGCCAGCAGTTTATCGGTCGTGAACACTGAAGCTTTCTTT | CASSLSVVNTEAFF
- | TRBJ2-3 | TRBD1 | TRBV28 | TGTGCCAGCAGTTCCGCCGGGACAGGGCCAGATACGCAGTATTTT | CASSSAGTGPDTQYF
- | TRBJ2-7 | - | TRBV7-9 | TGTGCCAGCAGCTTAGTCGGGGTTACCTCCTACGAGCAGTACTTC | CASSLVGVTSYEQYF
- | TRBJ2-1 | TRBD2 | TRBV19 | TGTGCCAGTAGTTCCGGACTAGAGACGAATGAGCAGTTCTTC | CASSSGLETNEQFF
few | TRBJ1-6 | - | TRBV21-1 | TGTGCCAGCAGCAATCCGGGACAGTTGGTGGGTACCTATAATTCACCCCTCCACTTT | CASSNPGQLVGTYNSPLHF